This T cell receptor beta chain appears in the sequencing data of a study of shared clonotypes between healthy human individuals. Profiling relied on immunoSEQ multiplex PCR, and the TCRdb table lists in-frame clones only, not all of them. The table lists fewer than 800,000 clones, around 90% of them singletons, with about a quarter in the top ten. Study results and caveats: The sharing of roughly 5% of naive CD4 clonotypes was seen across a few donors. Represented genetic and exposure-history diversity was restricted by having few donors. Relative to their counterparts shared across all four donors, non-shared clonotypes exhibited diminished generation probabilities.

The naive CD8 subset, CD45RO-negative cells positively selected for CCR7, excluded terminally differentiated effector memory CD45RA+ cells. Nashville, Tennessee was home to all donors, each a Caucasian adult. With respect to this clone: Its cognate antigen is unknown.

This sequence originates from a man under 40 in good health. The sequencing sample was made of naive CD8+ T cells sorted from blood.

Here the CDR3 reads CASVSLPDTEKETQYF. The CDR3 DNA follows: TGCGCCAGCGTGAGTCTTCCAGACACAGAGAAAGAGACCCAGTACTTC. The chain is built from TRBV10-1 and TRBJ2-5; D call uncertain. CDR3 length: 16 residues. In germline, CDR1 is WNHNN, CDR2 SYGVQD (reference sequence). Trimming took off 8 bases at V and 3 bases at J, with 22 bases between the two ends.